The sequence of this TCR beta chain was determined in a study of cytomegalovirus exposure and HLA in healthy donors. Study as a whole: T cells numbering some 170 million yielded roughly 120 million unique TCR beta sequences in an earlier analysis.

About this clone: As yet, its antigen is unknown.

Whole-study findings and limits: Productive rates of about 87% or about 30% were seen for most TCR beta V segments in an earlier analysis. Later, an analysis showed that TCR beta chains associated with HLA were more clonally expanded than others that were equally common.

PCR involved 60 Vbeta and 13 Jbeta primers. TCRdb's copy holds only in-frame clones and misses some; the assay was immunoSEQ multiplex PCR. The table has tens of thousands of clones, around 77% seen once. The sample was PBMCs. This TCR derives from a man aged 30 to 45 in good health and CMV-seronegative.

The CDR3 reads CAIRQGQGEAFF. For the CDR3, the DNA is TGTGCCATCCGACAGGGTCAAGGTGAAGCTTTCTTT. This chain uses TRBV10-3 with TRBJ1-1; 7 nucleotides match TRBD1. J lost 7 bases, V lost 8 bases, and 7 bases had no gene match. Germline V gives CDR1 ENHRY, CDR2 SYGVKD. The CDR3 has 12 residues.